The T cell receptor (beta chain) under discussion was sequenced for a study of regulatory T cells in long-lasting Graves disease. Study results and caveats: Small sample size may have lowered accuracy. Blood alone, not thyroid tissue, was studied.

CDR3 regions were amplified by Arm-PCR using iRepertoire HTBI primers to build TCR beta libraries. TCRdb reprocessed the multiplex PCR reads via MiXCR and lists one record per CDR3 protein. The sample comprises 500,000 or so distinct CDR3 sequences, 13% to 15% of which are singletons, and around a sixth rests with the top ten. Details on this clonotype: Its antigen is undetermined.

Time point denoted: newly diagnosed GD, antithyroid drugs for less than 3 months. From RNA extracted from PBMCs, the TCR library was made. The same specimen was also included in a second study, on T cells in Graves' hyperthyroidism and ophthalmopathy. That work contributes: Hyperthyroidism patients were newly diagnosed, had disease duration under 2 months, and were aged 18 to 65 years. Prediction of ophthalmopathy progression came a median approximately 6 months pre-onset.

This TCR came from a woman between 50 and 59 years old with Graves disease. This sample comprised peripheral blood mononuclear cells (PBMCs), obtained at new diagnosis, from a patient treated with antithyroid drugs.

CDR3 amino acids: CAISAADRAGYTF. The CDR3 DNA is TGTGCCATCAGTGCCGCCGACAGGGCTGGCTACACCTTC. The V call is TRBV10-3, the J call TRBJ1-2, with 7 bases aligning to TRBD1. After removal of 4 bases from V and 7 bases from J, the junction contained 6 bases not matched to a gene. CDR1 is ENHRY and CDR2 is SYGVKD in the germline V gene. CDR3 length: 13 amino acids.